These T cell receptor beta chains were read from a single sample in a study of T cell repertoires in cytomegalovirus infection. TCRdb reprocessed the reads via MiXCR and lists one record per CDR3 protein. The profile covers about 260,000 distinct CDR3 sequences, with approximately 9.1% appearing a single time and roughly 16% taken by the ten largest. Specimen: PBMCs. Receptors originate from a human donor in good health (CMV status not recorded). Some clones in this sample may be carry-over from other donors' samples. Each CDR3 is given with its conserved first and last residue. A D gene is named only where the DNA matches it firmly. For some rows the clone size is stated as once, few or many, or as a class when expanded; others skip it.

v_call: TRBV7-9
clone_size: few
j_call: TRBJ1-1
d_call: TRBD1
cdr3_aa: CASSPGTGRLTEAFF
cdr3_nt: TGTGCCAGCAGCCCCGGGACAGGGCGGCTCACTGAAGCTTTCTTT

v_call: TRBV28
clone_size: few
j_call: TRBJ2-1
d_call: -
cdr3_aa: CASTPRWVDEQFF
cdr3_nt: TGTGCCAGCACCCCGCGGTGGGTAGATGAGCAGTTCTTC

v_call: TRBV30
clone_size: -
j_call: TRBJ1-1
d_call: -
cdr3_aa: CAWSVQGRTEAFF
cdr3_nt: TGTGCCTGGAGTGTACAGGGCCGGACTGAAGCTTTCTTT

v_call: TRBV4-1
clone_size: many
j_call: TRBJ1-5
d_call: -
cdr3_aa: CASSQDQGGQPQHF
cdr3_nt: TGCGCCAGCAGCCAAGACCAGGGCGGCCAGCCCCAGCATTTT

v_call: TRBV5-4
clone_size: many
j_call: TRBJ1-4
d_call: -
cdr3_aa: CASSPSTNEKLFF
cdr3_nt: TGTGCCAGCAGCCCCTCAACTAATGAAAAACTGTTTTTT

v_call: TRBV23-1
clone_size: many
j_call: TRBJ1-5
d_call: -
cdr3_aa: CASSDPWTVLHQPQHF
cdr3_nt: TGCGCCAGTTCTGACCCATGGACAGTTTTACATCAGCCCCAGCATTTT

v_call: TRBV10-3
clone_size: -
j_call: TRBJ1-1
d_call: -
cdr3_aa: CAIAPMGGNTEAIF
cdr3_nt: TGTGCCATCGCTCCGATGGGCGGGAACACTGAAGCTATCTTT

v_call: TRBV12-3/TRBV12-4
clone_size: -
j_call: TRBJ2-7
d_call: -
cdr3_aa: CASSLLAGATYEQYF
cdr3_nt: TGTGCCAGCAGTTTATTGGCAGGGGCGACCTACGAGCAGTACTTC

v_call: TRBV7-8
clone_size: many
j_call: TRBJ2-1
d_call: TRBD2
cdr3_aa: CASSLRGTSGSLGHNEQFF
cdr3_nt: TGTGCCAGCAGCTTACGTGGAACTAGCGGGAGCCTTGGTCACAATGAGCAGTTCTTC

v_call: TRBV9
clone_size: -
j_call: TRBJ2-1
d_call: -
cdr3_aa: CASSVDGQGRGNEQFF
cdr3_nt: TGTGCCAGCAGCGTAGACGGGCAGGGCCGTGGCAATGAGCAGTTCTTC

v_call: TRBV5-1
clone_size: few
j_call: TRBJ1-4
d_call: -
cdr3_aa: CASSLAGVTNEKLFF
cdr3_nt: TGCGCCAGCAGCTTGGCGGGGGTAACTAATGAAAAACTGTTTTTT

v_call: TRBV19
clone_size: few
j_call: TRBJ2-7
d_call: TRBD2
cdr3_aa: CASSIASGEIYEQYF
cdr3_nt: TGTGCCAGTAGTATAGCTAGCGGGGAAATCTACGAGCAGTACTTC

v_call: TRBV4-3
clone_size: many
j_call: TRBJ1-1
d_call: -
cdr3_aa: CASSARAVNTEAFF
cdr3_nt: TGCGCCAGCAGCGCCCGAGCGGTCAACACTGAAGCTTTCTTT

v_call: TRBV4-3
clone_size: once
j_call: TRBJ1-4
d_call: TRBD1
cdr3_aa: CASSQARTGPNEKLFF
cdr3_nt: TGCGCCAGCAGCCAAGCGCGGACAGGGCCTAATGAAAAACTGTTTTTT

v_call: TRBV7-2
clone_size: many
j_call: TRBJ2-7
d_call: TRBD2
cdr3_aa: CASSPGDSGIYEQYF
cdr3_nt: TGTGCCAGCAGCCCCGGTGATAGCGGGATCTACGAGCAGTACTTC

v_call: TRBV7-2
clone_size: many
j_call: TRBJ2-5
d_call: -
cdr3_aa: CASSLAARDARPVYF
cdr3_nt: TGTGCCAGCAGCTTAGCCGCCCGGGACGCGCGGCCCGTGTACTTC